The 14 T cell receptor beta chains below all came from one sample that was sequenced in a study of molecular identifiers for immune sequencing clone quantification. TCRdb reanalysed the PCR reads using MiXCR and keeps one entry per CDR3 protein. Among 490,000 or so distinct CDR3 sequences listed, approximately 25% were seen once. The sample comprised naive CD8+ T cells from blood, with Jurkat cell RNA spiked in. Sample subset: FACS-sorted CD8+CD4-CCR7+CD45RA+ naive T cells. All receptors come from a human donor in good health. Some libraries in this study had Jurkat cell RNA spiked in.

This clonotype showed up many times. The chain has TRBV6-5 and TRBJ1-1; D gene uncertain. In germline, CDR1 is MNHEY, CDR2 SVGAGI. V was shortened by 6 bases and J by 2 bases, with 10 bases between the two germline ends. The CDR3 totals 13 residues. CDR3 DNA: TGTGCCAGCAGCGTGCTGGTTAACACTGAAGCTTTCTTT. Translating it yields CASSVLVNTEAFF.

This clonotype was observed a few times. The V and J genes are TRBV20-1 and TRBJ2-7; the match to TRBD2 covers 8 bases. V shed 0 bases, J shed 2 bases, and the junction held 3 bases outside the gene matches. Germline-derived CDR1 and CDR2 are DFQATT and SNEGSKA (reference sequence). This CDR3 region has 14 residues. CDR3: CSARDGGGPYEQYF. The CDR3, as DNA: TGCAGTGCTAGAGATGGCGGGGGGCCCTACGAGCAGTACTTC.

Comments on this clonotype: A read error may produce the germline difference seen at one junction end. The chain employs TRBV10-3 and TRBJ2-7; D is ambiguous. The CDR3 is 12 amino acids. Germline-derived CDR1 and CDR2 are ENHRY and SYGVKD. The CDR3 loop is CAISEVSYAQYF. The CDR3, as DNA: TGTGCCATCAGTGAGGTCTCCTACGCGCAGTACTTC.

In its sample, this clonotype was seen a few times. This chain joins TRBV4-2 and TRBJ2-1; 7 nucleotides match TRBD2. The CDR3 extends over 15 amino acids. Germline V CDR1 and CDR2: LGHNA, YNFKEQ. J was trimmed by 2 bases and V by 9 bases; bases with no gene match: 10. In DNA, the CDR3 is TGTGCCAGTAGGGGAACTAGCGAAACCTACAATGAGCAGTTCTTC. Its protein product is CASRGTSETYNEQFF.

This clonotype was recorded a few times. This chain uses TRBV20-1 with TRBJ2-3; 13 bases line up with TRBD2. Germline V CDR1 and CDR2: DFQATT, SNEGSKA (reference sequence). There are 19 residues in the CDR3. The V segment lost 1 base and the J segment 2 bases; nucleotides outside the gene matches: 12. The CDR3 is CSARVMGLAGPTPTDTQYF. The DNA of the CDR3 is TGCAGTGCTAGAGTAATGGGACTAGCGGGGCCTACACCCACAGATACGCAGTATTTT.

This clonotype was seen a handful of times. V is TRBV19 and J is TRBJ1-1, with a tentative D call TRBD1 (5 bases). The CDR3 spans 14 residues. The V gene lost 3 bases and the J gene lost 6 bases, with 14 bases spanning the gap. In germline, CDR1 is LNHDA, CDR2 SQIVND (reference sequence). For the CDR3, the DNA is TGTGCCAGTAGTATCCGACTGATCAGGGCTGAAGCTTTCTTT. It translates to CASSIRLIRAEAFF.

This clonotype was recorded at least ten times. This rearrangement joins TRBV12-3 or TRBV12-4 to TRBJ1-5; no clear D gene. CDR3 length equals 15 residues. Trimming took off 6 bases at V and 4 bases at J, with 16 bases between the two ends. The DNA of the CDR3 is TGTGCCAGCAGCTCAACTGGGGTTGGGAATCAGCCCCAGCATTTT. Protein sequence: CASSSTGVGNQPQHF.

In this sample, this clonotype turned up many times. V gene TRBV30 combines with J gene TRBJ2-3; 8 positions match TRBD2. V lost 1 base to trimming and J lost 2 bases; unmatched junction nucleotides: 5. The CDR3 has 15 residues. CDR1 is GTSNPN, CDR2 SVGIG, per germline (reference sequence). CDR3 region: CAWSGLAGTTDTQYF. DNA of the CDR3: TGTGCCTGGAGTGGGCTAGCGGGTACCACAGATACGCAGTATTTT.

In this sample, this clonotype turned up a few times. This chain uses TRBV19 with TRBJ2-7; 7 positions match TRBD2. The CDR3 loop spans 17 amino acids. Germline CDR1 and CDR2: LNHDA and SQIVND (reference sequence). With 0 bases clipped from V and 4 bases from J, the junction kept 12 bases outside the gene matches. The CDR3, as DNA: TGTGCCAGTAGTATAGATCACGCGGGAGACTATCGGTACGAGCAGTACTTC. It encodes CASSIDHAGDYRYEQYF.

A remark on this clonotype: This may stem from a read error, because a much larger clone lies one nucleotide away. The chain joins TRBV12-3 or TRBV12-4 to TRBJ2-4; possible D gene TRBD2, 6 bases. There are 16 residues in the CDR3. The CDR3 nucleotides read TGTGCCAGCAGTCCCGGAGCTAGCGTGACAAGATCACTACCTGTCTTC. This codes for CASSPGASVTRSLPVF.

A word on this clonotype: A single base separates this from a much larger clone, so it may be a read error. The chain employs TRBV28 and TRBJ1-2, with D tentatively TRBD1 (5 bases). The CDR3 runs to 15 residues. Germline V lookup: CDR1 MDHEN, CDR2 SYDVKM. This CDR3 reads CASSPSPQGVYGYAF. CDR3 DNA: TGTGCCAGCAGTCCATCCCCTCAGGGCGTCTATGGCTACGCCTTC.

This clonotype came up many times. The chain couples TRBV5-1 to TRBJ2-3, with TRBD2 identical over 11 bases. V dropped 2 bases and J dropped 6; count of bases not matched to a gene: 5. The CDR3 runs to 15 residues. Germline V lookup: CDR1 SGHRS, CDR2 YFSETQ. This chain's CDR3 is CASSLLAGEGDTQYF. The CDR3 DNA sequence: TGCGCCAGCAGCTTACTAGCGGGGGAAGGTGATACGCAGTATTTT.

The chain carries TRBV6-2 or TRBV6-3 and TRBJ1-1, with D possibly being TRBD1 (5 bases). The V gene's germline CDR1 is MNHEY and CDR2 SVGEGT. V lost 6 bases and J lost 4, with 12 bases in between. The CDR3 totals 13 residues. The CDR3 DNA reads TGTGCCAGCAGCCAGGGTCGCGTCACTGAAGCTTTCTTT. It yields the protein CASSQGRVTEAFF.

The chain joins TRBV7-9 to TRBJ2-4, with a weak D call TRBD1 (6 bases). V lost 1 base and J lost 0, with 10 bases in between. CDR1 and CDR2 (germline): SEHNR, FQNEAQ (reference sequence). The CDR3 extends over 16 amino acids. CDR3 in DNA: TGTGCCAGCAGCTTAGGGGGGCATCTAGCCAAAAACATTCAGTACTTC. Translated, it gives CASSLGGHLAKNIQYF.